These T cell receptor beta chains were read from a single sample in a study of T cell responses to AZD1222 COVID-19 vaccine. The assay was immunoSEQ multiplex PCR, and TCRdb's table has in-frame clones only and misses some. The table includes roughly 79,000 clones, around 92% detected once. Sequencing was performed on peripheral blood, taken on day 0 of MenACWY control vaccination. Receptors were obtained from an adult in good health. CDR3s include the opening cysteine and the closing phenylalanine or tryptophan. The D gene is left open where the match is weak. Clone size, where shown, is once, few, many, or a class for clones that have expanded.

TRBV18	TRBJ1-3	.	.	CASSPGDDTIYF	TGTGCCAGCTCACCGGGGGACGACACCATATATTTT
TRBV3-1/TRBV3-2	TRBJ2-5	.	.	CASSQGTSGQETQYF	TGTGCCAGCAGCCAAGGCACAAGCGGCCAAGAGACCCAGTACTTC
TRBV5-6	TRBJ2-7	.	.	CASSLPPSYEQYF	TGTGCCAGCAGCTTGCCTCCCTCCTACGAGCAGTACTTC
TRBV28	TRBJ2-7	.	TRBD2	CASSLSGRGYEQYF	TGTGCCAGCAGTCTTAGCGGGAGAGGGTACGAGCAGTACTTC
TRBV2	TRBJ1-5	.	TRBD1	CASSIRTGTINQPQHF	TGTGCCAGCAGTATTAGGACAGGGACGATCAATCAGCCCCAGCATTTT
TRBV11-3	TRBJ2-2	once	.	CASSWSGTGELFF	TGTGCCAGCAGCTGGAGCGGCACCGGGGAGCTGTTTTTT
TRBV5-1	TRBJ1-1	.	.	CASSLKGDYGTEAFF	TGCGCCAGCAGCTTAAAGGGGGATTATGGCACTGAAGCTTTCTTT
TRBV6-5	TRBJ2-1	.	TRBD2	CASSSGIGNEQFF	TGTGCCAGCAGTAGCGGGATTGGTAATGAGCAGTTCTTC
TRBV15	TRBJ2-7	.	TRBD1	CATSRDGTGGRYF	TGTGCCACCAGCAGAGATGGGACAGGGGGACGGTACTTC
TRBV5-8	TRBJ2-7	once	TRBD1	CASSSWTGVGEQYF	TGTGCCAGCAGCTCCTGGACAGGGGTAGGAGAGCAGTACTTC
TRBV2	TRBJ1-5	.	TRBD1	CASGGQGFRNQPQHF	TGTGCCAGTGGGGGACAGGGGTTTCGCAATCAGCCCCAGCATTTT
TRBV30	TRBJ1-6	.	.	CAWSVQVSNSPLHF	TGTGCCTGGAGTGTACAGGTTAGTAATTCACCCCTCCACTTT
TRBV5-8	TRBJ2-7	.	TRBD1	CASSVGGQAFAEQYF	TGTGCCAGCAGCGTAGGGGGACAGGCATTCGCCGAGCAGTACTTC
TRBV6-5	TRBJ2-7	.	TRBD1	CASSFEQGLKQYF	TGTGCCAGCAGTTTTGAACAGGGGCTCAAGCAGTACTTC
TRBV6-1	TRBJ1-5	.	TRBD1	CASSEQGGGQPQHF	TGTGCCAGCAGTGAACAGGGGGGTGGTCAGCCCCAGCATTTT
TRBV7-9	TRBJ2-7	once	TRBD1	CASSLALTGNPYEQYF	TGTGCCAGCAGCTTAGCCCTGACAGGGAACCCCTATGAGCAGTACTTC
TRBV7-9	TRBJ2-7	once	TRBD2	CASSQTSGEQYF	TGTGCCAGCAGCCAAACTAGCGGCGAGCAGTACTTC
TRBV5-1	TRBJ2-7	once	TRBD1	CASSAGTGSSYEQYF	TGCGCCAGCAGCGCCGGGACAGGGAGCTCCTACGAGCAGTACTTC
TRBV6-6	TRBJ2-5	.	.	CASSYDTGRETQYF	TGTGCCAGCAGTTACGATACCGGGCGGGAGACCCAGTACTTC
TRBV5-1	TRBJ2-1	.	TRBD1	CASSRGQGFNEQFF	TGCGCCAGCAGCCGGGGACAGGGTTTCAATGAGCAGTTCTTC
TRBV5-1	TRBJ2-7	.	.	CASRRDRATYEQYF	TGCGCCAGCAGGCGGGACAGAGCAACCTACGAGCAGTACTTC
TRBV11-2	TRBJ2-3	once	.	CASSLGLSGLGVGDTQYF	TGTGCCAGCAGCTTAGGGCTATCTGGGTTAGGGGTTGGAGATACGCAGTATTTT
TRBV6-6	TRBJ2-2	.	TRBD1	CASSYSRQGVTGELFF	TGTGCCAGCAGTTACTCCCGGCAGGGGGTCACCGGGGAGCTGTTTTTT
TRBV29-1	TRBJ1-1	.	.	CSVEGLGGTEAFF	TGCAGCGTTGAAGGACTAGGGGGGACTGAAGCTTTCTTT
TRBV10-3	TRBJ2-2	.	TRBD1	CAIRQGANTGELFF	TGTGCCATCAGACAGGGGGCTAACACCGGGGAGCTGTTTTTT
TRBV10-3	TRBJ1-2	.	.	CAISGVGYYGYTF	TGTGCCATCAGTGGGGTAGGTTACTATGGCTACACCTTC
TRBV28	TRBJ1-3	.	.	CASNTMAPGNTIYF	TGTGCCAGCAATACCATGGCTCCTGGAAACACCATATATTTT
TRBV7-6	TRBJ1-6	.	.	CASSLTELNSPLHF	TGTGCCAGCAGCTTAACCGAGCTAAATTCACCCCTCCACTTT